This T cell receptor beta chain was identified during a study of vaccination effects on CD4 cells after COVID-19. Study at large: Relative to the second dose, post-vaccine samples were obtained a median of 72 days later.

TCRdb's table, derived via immunoSEQ multiplex PCR, lists solely in-frame clones and lacks some. The sample lists 25,000 to 30,000 clones, roughly 74% occurring once. Sequencing in the ViraFEST assay came after antigen-specific CD4+ T cells had been expanded with viral peptide pools, which were used to stimulate PBMC. The authors isolated CD4+ T cells after around 11 days of culture. As their vaccination, participants received two doses of either BNT162b2 or mRNA-1273. Half of the medium was exchanged for IL-2 medium on both days 3 and 7. This CDR3 is 14 amino acids long. Germline V gives CDR1 MNHNS, CDR2 SASEGT. V dropped 3 bases and J dropped 0 bases, with 6 bases sitting between them. Notes on the study in general: Cross-reactivity toward common cold coronaviruses was confined to only 1 of 255 vaccine-induced clones in healthy vaccinees.

Worth noting for this clone: Its specificity is not known.

The sequencing here drew on CD4+ T cells from PBMCs cultured with HCoV-OC43 spike peptides, taken after COVID-19 vaccination. As to subset: HCoV-OC43 spike overlapping peptide pool stimulation. This chain joins TRBV6-1 and TRBJ1-5, with D unclear. The TCR sequence derives from a human donor who received a COVID-19 vaccine. DNA of the CDR3: TGTGCCAGCAGTGAGAGGGATAGCAATCAGCCCCAGCATTTT. This sequence encodes CASSERDSNQPQHF.